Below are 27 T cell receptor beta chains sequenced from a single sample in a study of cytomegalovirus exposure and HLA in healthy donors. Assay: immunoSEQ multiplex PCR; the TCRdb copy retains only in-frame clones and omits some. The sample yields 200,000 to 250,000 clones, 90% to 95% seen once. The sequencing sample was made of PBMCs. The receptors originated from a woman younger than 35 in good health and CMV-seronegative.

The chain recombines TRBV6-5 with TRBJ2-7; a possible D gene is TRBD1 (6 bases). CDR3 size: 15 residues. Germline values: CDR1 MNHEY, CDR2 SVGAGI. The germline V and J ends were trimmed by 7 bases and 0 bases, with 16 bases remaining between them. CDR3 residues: CASTPPTGSSYEQYF. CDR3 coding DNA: TGTGCCAGCACCCCGCCCACAGGGAGCTCCTACGAGCAGTACTTC.

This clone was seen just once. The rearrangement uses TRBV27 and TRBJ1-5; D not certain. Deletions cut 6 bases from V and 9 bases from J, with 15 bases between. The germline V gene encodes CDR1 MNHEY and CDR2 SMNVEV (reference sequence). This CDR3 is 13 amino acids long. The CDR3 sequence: CASRPRVRAPQHF. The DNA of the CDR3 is TGTGCCAGCAGGCCTCGGGTAAGAGCGCCCCAGCATTTT.

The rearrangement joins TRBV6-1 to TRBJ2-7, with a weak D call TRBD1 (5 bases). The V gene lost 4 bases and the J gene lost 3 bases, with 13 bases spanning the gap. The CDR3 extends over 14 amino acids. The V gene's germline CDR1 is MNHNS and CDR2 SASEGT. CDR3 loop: CASSGPGHFYEQYF. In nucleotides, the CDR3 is TGTGCCAGCAGTGGGCCTGGACACTTCTACGAGCAGTACTTC.

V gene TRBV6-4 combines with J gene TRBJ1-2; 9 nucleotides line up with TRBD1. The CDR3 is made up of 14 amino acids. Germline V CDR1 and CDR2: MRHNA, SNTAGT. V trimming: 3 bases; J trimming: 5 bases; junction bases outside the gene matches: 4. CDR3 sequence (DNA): TGTGCCAGCAGTGATGGGACAGGGCGTTATGGCTACACCTTC. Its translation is CASSDGTGRYGYTF.

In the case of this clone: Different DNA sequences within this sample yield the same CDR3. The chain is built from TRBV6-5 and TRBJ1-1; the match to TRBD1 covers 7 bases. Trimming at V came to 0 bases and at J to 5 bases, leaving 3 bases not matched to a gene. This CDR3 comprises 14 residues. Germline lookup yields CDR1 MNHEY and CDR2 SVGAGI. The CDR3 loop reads CASSYSGGGTEAFF. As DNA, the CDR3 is TGTGCCAGCAGTTACTCAGGGGGCGGGACTGAAGCTTTCTTT.

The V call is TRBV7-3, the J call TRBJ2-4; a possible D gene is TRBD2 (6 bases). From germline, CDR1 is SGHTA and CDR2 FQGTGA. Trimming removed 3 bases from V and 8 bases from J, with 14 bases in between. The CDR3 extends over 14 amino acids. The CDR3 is CASSLGGPGDIQYF. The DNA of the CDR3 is TGTGCCAGCAGCTTGGGGGGACCCGGAGACATTCAGTACTTC.

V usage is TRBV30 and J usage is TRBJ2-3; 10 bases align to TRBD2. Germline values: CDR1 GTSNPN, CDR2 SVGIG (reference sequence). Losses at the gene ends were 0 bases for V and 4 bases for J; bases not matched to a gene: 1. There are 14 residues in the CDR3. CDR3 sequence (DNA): TGTGCCTGGAGTGTACTAGCGGGGTCAGATACGCAGTATTTT. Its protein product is CAWSVLAGSDTQYF.

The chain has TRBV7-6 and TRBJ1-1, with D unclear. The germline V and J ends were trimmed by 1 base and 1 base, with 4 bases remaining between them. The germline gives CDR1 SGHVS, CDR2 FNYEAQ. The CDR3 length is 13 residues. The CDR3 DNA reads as TGTGCCAGCAGCTTAGTCCGGAACACTGAAGCTTTCTTT. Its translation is CASSLVRNTEAFF.

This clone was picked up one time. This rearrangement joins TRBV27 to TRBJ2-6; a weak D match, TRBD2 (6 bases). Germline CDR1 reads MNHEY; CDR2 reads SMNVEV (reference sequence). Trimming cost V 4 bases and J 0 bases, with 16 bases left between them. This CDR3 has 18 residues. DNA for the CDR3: TGTGCCAGCAGTTCCGGGACGGACTATTCCTCTGGGGCCAACGTCCTGACTTTC. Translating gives CASSSGTDYSSGANVLTF.

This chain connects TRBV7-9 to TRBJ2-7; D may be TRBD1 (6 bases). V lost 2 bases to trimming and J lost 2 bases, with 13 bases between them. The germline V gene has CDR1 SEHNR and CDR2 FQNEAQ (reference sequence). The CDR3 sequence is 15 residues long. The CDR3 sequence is CASSLLQGVTYEQYF. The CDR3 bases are TGTGCCAGCAGCTTATTACAGGGAGTTACCTACGAGCAGTACTTC.

In DNA form, the CDR3 reads TGTGCCAGCAGCTTAGCGGGGACTAGCTCCTACAATGAGCAGTTCTTC. As protein: CASSLAGTSSYNEQFF. V is TRBV7-6 and J is TRBJ2-1, with 8 positions matching TRBD2. Germline V gives CDR1 SGHVS, CDR2 FNYEAQ. This CDR3 is 16 amino acids long. V lost 0 bases, J lost 0 bases, and 1 base stayed unmatched.

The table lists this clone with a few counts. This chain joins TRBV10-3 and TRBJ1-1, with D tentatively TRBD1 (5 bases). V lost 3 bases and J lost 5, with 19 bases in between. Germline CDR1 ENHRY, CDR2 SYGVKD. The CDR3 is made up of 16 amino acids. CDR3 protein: CAISDPQGPLYTEAFF. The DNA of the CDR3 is TGTGCCATCAGTGACCCGCAGGGCCCATTGTATACTGAAGCTTTCTTT.

CDR3 nucleotides: TGCGCCAGCAGCGGACAGGGGGCTTCCTACAATGAGCAGTTCTTC. It yields the protein CASSGQGASYNEQFF. The chain links TRBV5-1 to TRBJ2-1, with TRBD1 matching 11 bases. CDR3 size: 15 residues. Germline V CDR1 and CDR2: SGHRS, YFSETQ. The J segment lost 1 base and the V segment lost 4 bases, leaving 1 base of the junction unmatched.

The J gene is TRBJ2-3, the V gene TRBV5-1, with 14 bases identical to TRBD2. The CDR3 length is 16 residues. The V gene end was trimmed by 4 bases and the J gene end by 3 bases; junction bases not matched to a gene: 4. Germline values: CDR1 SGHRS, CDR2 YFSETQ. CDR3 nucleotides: TGCGCCAGCAGCCCGGGACTAGCGGGAGCAACAGATACGCAGTATTTT. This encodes CASSPGLAGATDTQYF.

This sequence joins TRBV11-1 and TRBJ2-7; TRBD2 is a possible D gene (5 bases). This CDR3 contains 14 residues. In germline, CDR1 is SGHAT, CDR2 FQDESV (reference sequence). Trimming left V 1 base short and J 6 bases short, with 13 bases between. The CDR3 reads CASSLEPGSAEQYF. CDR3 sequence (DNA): TGTGCCAGCAGCTTAGAGCCGGGTAGCGCCGAGCAGTACTTC.

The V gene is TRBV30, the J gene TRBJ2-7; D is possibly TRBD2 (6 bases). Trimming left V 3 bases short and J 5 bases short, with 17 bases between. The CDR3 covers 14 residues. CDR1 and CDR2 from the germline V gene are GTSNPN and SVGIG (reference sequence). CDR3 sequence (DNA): TGTGCCTGGAGATCCCCGGGGAGGTCCAACGAGCAGTACTTC. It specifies CAWRSPGRSNEQYF.

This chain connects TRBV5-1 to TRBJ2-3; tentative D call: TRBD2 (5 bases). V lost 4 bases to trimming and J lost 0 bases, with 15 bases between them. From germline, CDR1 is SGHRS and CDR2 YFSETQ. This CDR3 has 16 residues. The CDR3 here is CASSQLPSLSTDTQYF. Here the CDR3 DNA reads TGCGCCAGCAGCCAATTACCTAGCCTCAGCACAGATACGCAGTATTTT.

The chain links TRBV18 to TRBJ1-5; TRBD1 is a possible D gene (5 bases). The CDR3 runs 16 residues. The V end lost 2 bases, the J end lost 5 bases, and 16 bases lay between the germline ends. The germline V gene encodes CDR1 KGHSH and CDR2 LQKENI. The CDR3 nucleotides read TGTGCCAGCTCACCATCCTCGGGAACGGGGGATCAGCCCCAGCATTTT. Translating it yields CASSPSSGTGDQPQHF.

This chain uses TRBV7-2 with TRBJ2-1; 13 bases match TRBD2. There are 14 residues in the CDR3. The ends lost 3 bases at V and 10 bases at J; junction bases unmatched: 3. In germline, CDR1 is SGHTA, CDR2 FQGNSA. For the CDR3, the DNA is TGTGCCAGCAGCTTGACGACTAGCGGGGGGGAGCAGTTCTTC. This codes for CASSLTTSGGEQFF. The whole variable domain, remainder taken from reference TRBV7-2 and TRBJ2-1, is GAGVSQSPSNKVTEKGKDVELRCDPISGHTALYWYRQSLGQGLEFLIYFQGNSAPDKSGLPSDRFSAERTGGSVSTLTIQRTQQEDSAVYLCASSLTTSGGEQFFGPGTRLTVL.

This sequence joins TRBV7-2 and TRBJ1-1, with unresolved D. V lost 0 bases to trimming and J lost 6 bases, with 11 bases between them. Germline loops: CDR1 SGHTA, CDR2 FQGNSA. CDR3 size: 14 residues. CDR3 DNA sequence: TGTGCCAGCAGCTTAGCGTCTCGGGGTGCTGAAGCTTTCTTT. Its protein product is CASSLASRGAEAFF.

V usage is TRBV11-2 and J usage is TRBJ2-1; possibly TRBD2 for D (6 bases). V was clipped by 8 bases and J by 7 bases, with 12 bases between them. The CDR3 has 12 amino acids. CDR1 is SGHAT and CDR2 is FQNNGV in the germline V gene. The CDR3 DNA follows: TGTGCCAGCGGCCACGGGGGAAATGAGCAGTTCTTC. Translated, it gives CASGHGGNEQFF.

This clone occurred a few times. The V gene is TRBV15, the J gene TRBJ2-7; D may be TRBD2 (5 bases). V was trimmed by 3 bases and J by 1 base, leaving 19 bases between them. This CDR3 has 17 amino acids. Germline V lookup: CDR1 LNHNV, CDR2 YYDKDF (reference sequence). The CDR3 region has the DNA TGTGCCACCAGCAGCCCTCAAGGAGGTCGGTATTCCTACGAGCAGTACTTC. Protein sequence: CATSSPQGGRYSYEQYF.

The CDR3 DNA sequence: TGTGCCAGCTCACCATTGGGGGGGGATGAGCAGTTCTTC. Translating it yields CASSPLGGDEQFF. The chain is built from TRBV18 and TRBJ2-1; 7 nucleotides line up with TRBD2. Per the germline V gene, CDR1 is KGHSH and CDR2 is LQKENI. V dropped 2 bases and J dropped 8; count of bases not matched to a gene: 3. There are 13 residues in the CDR3.

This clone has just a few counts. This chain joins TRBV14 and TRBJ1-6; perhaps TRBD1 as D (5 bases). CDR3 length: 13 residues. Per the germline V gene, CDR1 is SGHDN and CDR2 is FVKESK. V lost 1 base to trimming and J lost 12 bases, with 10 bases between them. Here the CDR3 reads CASSQGQFLPLHF. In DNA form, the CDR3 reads TGTGCCAGCAGCCAAGGACAGTTTTTACCCCTCCACTTT. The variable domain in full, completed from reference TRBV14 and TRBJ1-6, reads EAGVTQFPSHSVIEKGQTVTLRCDPISGHDNLYWYRRVMGKEIKFLLHFVKESKQDESGMPNNRFLAERTGGTYSTLKVQPAELEDSGVYFCASSQGQFLPLHFGNGTRLTVT.

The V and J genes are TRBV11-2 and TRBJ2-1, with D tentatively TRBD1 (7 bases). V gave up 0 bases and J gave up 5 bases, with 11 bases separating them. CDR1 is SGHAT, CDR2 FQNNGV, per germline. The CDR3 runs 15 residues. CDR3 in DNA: TGTGCCAGCAGCTTAGACAGGGGGGCCAACAATGAGCAGTTCTTC. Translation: CASSLDRGANNEQFF.

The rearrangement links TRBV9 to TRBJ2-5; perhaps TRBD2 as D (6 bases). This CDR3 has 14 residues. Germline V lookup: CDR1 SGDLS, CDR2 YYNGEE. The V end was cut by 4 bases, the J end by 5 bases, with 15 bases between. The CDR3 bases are TGTGCCAGCAGCAAGAACGCCGGAGGGGAGACCCAGTACTTC. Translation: CASSKNAGGETQYF.

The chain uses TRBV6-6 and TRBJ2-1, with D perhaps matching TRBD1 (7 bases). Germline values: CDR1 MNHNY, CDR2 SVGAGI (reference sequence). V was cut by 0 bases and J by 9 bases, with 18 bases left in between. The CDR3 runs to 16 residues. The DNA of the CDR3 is TGTGCCAGCAGTTACTCGGGGGGCCAGGGGGTGCGTGAGCAGTTCTTC. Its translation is CASSYSGGQGVREQFF.